These 3 T cell receptor beta chains share one sample of origin, sequenced in a study of Ad26.COV2.S vaccination and SARS-CoV-2 variants. Treatment meaning: about 20 received Ad26.COV2.S at low or high dose, single or two shots; several received placebo; per-sample allocation not given. Sampling occurred on day 63 after the first vaccine or placebo injection. Clones were read by immunoSEQ multiplex PCR, and TCRdb kept only the in-frame ones, dropping some. The repertoire consists of over 400,000 clones, with about 90% occurring once and the leading ten covering roughly 1.7%. Sequencing used peripheral blood, obtained in a trial of Ad26.COV2.S vaccine versus placebo. The origin of the receptors is a person between 18 and 59 years old who received the Ad26.COV2.S COVID-19 vaccine or a placebo.

This clone appeared once. J is TRBJ1-4 and V is TRBV19; D unresolved. The CDR3 sequence is 13 residues long. Trimming shortened V by 3 bases and J by 0 bases, and 2 bases separated the two germline ends. From germline, CDR1 is LNHDA and CDR2 SQIVND (reference sequence). The chain's CDR3 is CASSMATNEKLFF. CDR3 bases: TGTGCCAGTAGTATGGCAACTAATGAAAAACTGTTTTTT.

The gene calls are TRBV5-1 and TRBJ2-7; tentative D call: TRBD1 (5 bases). The CDR3 runs to 14 residues. V was pared by 0 bases and J by 2 bases, with 9 bases between. The germline V gene has CDR1 SGHRS and CDR2 YFSETQ. CDR3 in amino acids: CASSLGGRTYEQYF. In nucleotides, the CDR3 is TGCGCCAGCAGCTTGGGGGGCCGCACCTACGAGCAGTACTTC. The full variable domain, its missing parts supplied by reference TRBV5-1 and TRBJ2-7, is KAGVTQTPRYLIKTRGQQVTLSCSPISGHRSVSWYQQTPGQGLQFLFEYFSETQRNKGNFPGRFSGRQFSNSRSEMNVSTLELGDSALYLCASSLGGRTYEQYFGPGTRLTVT.

The V gene is TRBV20-1, the J gene TRBJ1-6; D possibly corresponds to TRBD1 (6 bases). Germline lookup yields CDR1 DFQATT and CDR2 SNEGSKA (reference sequence). V lost 3 bases to trimming and J lost 7 bases, with 13 bases between them. The CDR3 length is 14 residues. Here the CDR3 DNA reads TGCAGTGCTAGTCACCAGGGGAGGAATTCACCCCTCCACTTT. Residues: CSASHQGRNSPLHF.